This TCR beta chain was sequenced for a study of CD8 T cells in ankylosing spondylitis. Overall study results and limits: Both synovial fluid and blood in reactive arthritis had previously been reported to carry some motif variants.

TCRdb re-called the 5' RACE reads through MiXCR, storing one row per CDR3 protein. This sample has over 100,000 distinct CDR3 sequences, with more than 9.5% found just once. With V trimmed by 2 bases and J by 3 bases, 2 bases remained unmatched. The CDR3 is made up of 16 amino acids. Germline V gives CDR1 LGHDT, CDR2 YNNKEL (reference sequence). Many counts were recorded for this clonotype. Its antigen remains unidentified. Specimen: blood, either unsorted or a sorted T cell fraction (not recorded which). The rearrangement links TRBV3-1 to TRBJ2-5; TRBD2 matches 14 bases. The source of this sequence is a female donor with ankylosing spondylitis or in good health (not recorded which). This CDR3 is CASSQRGLAGEETQYF. CDR3 nucleotides: TGTGCCAGCAGCCAAAGGGGACTAGCGGGGGAAGAGACCCAGTACTTC.